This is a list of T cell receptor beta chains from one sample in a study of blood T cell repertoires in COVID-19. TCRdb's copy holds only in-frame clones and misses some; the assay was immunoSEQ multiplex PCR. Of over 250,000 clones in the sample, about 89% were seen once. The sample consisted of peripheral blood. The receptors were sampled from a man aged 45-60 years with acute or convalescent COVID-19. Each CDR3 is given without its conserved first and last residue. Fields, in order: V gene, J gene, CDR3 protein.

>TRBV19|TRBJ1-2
ASSIPGQLRGGYT
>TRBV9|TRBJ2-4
ASSVAGGAKNIQY
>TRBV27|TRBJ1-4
ASSLRNARVTEKLF
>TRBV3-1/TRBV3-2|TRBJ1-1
ASSRGPTTEAF
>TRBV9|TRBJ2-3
ASSVVGGSTADTQY
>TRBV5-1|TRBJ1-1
ASSSDSQNTEAF
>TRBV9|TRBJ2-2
ASSLSGGPNTGELF
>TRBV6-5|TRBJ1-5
ASFQPGQPQH
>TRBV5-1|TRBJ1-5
ASSLSTGDGQPQH
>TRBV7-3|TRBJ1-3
ASSSNRGNTIY
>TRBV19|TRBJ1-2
ASRDRGSGYT
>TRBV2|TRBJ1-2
ASRTTENYGYT
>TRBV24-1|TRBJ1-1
ATSDKGEVGTEAF
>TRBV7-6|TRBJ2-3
ASSLGGGRARTDTQY
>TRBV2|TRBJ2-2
ASSGGFTGELF
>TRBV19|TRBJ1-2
ASSRASHLYGYT
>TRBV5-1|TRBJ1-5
ASSLGGPKNQPQH
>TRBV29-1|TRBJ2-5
SVEGPGETQY
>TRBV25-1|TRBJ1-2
ASSEYGAGNYGYT
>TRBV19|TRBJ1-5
ASTPTSSTRGNQPQH
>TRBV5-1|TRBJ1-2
ASSGTGEGGYT
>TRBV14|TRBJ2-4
ASSPGQGMRNIQY
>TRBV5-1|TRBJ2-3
ASSLKGAADTQY
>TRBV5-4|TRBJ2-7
ASAPWGQYYEQY
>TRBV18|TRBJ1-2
ASSQQGPNYGYT
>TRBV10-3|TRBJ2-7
AISEPGTDSYEQY
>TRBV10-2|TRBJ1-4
ASSESGGFGEKLF
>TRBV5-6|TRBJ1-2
ASSFSGNLNYGYT
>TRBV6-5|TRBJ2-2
ASSYWGTGDTGELF
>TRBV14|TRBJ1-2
ASSLQGAGGYT
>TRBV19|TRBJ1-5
ASIMGGDSNQPQH
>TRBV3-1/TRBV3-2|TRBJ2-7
ASSQAGGQY
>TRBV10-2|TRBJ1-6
ASSEYEGRGFHSPLH
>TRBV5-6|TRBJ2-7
ASSPRAVYEQY
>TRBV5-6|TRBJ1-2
ASTPDDRGGYT
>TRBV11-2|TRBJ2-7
ASSPRTGAYEQY
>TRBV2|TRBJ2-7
ASSGTDYPLEQY
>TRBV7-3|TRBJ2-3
ASSYGDTDTQY
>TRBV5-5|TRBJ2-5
ASSLPGLAGGETQY
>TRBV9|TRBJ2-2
ASTTANTGELF
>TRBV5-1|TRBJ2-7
ASSFGGSHEQY
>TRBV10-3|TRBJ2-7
AISEVGQGYYEQY
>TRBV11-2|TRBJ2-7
ASSLGAPTSSYEQY
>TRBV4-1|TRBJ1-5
ASSPGVAQWFNQPQH
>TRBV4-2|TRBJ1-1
ASSPDRTGNTEAF
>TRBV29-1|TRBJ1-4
SVEEGTGRNEKLF
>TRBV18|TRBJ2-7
ASSPRGSPYEQY
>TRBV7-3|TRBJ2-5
ASTPAGARETQY
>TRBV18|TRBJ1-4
ASSPPTGANEKLF
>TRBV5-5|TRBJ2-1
ASSLRARGQDEQF
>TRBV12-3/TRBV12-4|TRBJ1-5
ASSPRQGQPQH
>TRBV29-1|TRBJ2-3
SVQGLGILSSTDTQY
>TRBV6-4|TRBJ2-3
ASSDSLRSY